The 20 T cell receptor beta chains reported below all come from one sample, sequenced in a study of T cells in localized non-small cell lung cancer. The repertoire was sequenced with immunoSEQ multiplex PCR; TCRdb's copy has only in-frame clones and lacks some. Of tens of thousands of clones in the sample, roughly 86% were seen once. Sequenced material: peripheral blood, taken before any cancer treatment. The receptors here all came from a man aged 40 to 70 with stage I squamous cell lung carcinoma.

The V and J genes are TRBV29-1 and TRBJ1-2, with no clear D. CDR3 length: 13 amino acids. V lost 4 bases and J 2 bases, leaving 11 bases between the germline ends. The V gene's germline CDR1 is SQVTM and CDR2 ANQGSEA. The CDR3 region is CSVASRVNYGYTF. CDR3 nucleotides: TGCAGCGTTGCCTCCCGGGTCAACTATGGCTACACCTTC.

The chain recombines TRBV19 with TRBJ2-1; either TRBD1 or TRBD2 may supply D (5 bases each). The germline V and J ends were trimmed by 1 base and 9 bases, with 16 bases remaining between them. The length of the CDR3 is 15 residues. The germline V gene has CDR1 LNHDA and CDR2 SQIVND (reference sequence). The DNA of the CDR3 is TGTGCCAGTAGTATAGGAGGGACCCCCAGTGGTGAGCAGTTCTTC. It yields the protein CASSIGGTPSGEQFF.

This rearrangement joins TRBV6-6 to TRBJ2-2; D is unresolved. The CDR3 consists of 14 residues. V gave up 8 bases and J gave up 3 bases, with 13 bases separating them. Germline V CDR1 and CDR2: MNHNY, SVGAGI (reference sequence). DNA of the CDR3: TGTGCCAGCGGGTGGGGTCGAGACACCGGGGAGCTGTTTTTT. Its translation: CASGWGRDTGELFF.

The genes are TRBV5-4 and TRBJ2-6; D may be TRBD1 or TRBD2 (5 bases each). Trimming cost V 4 bases and J 0 bases, with 20 bases left between them. CDR3 size: 19 residues. Germline CDR1 and CDR2: SGHNT and YYREEE (reference sequence). CDR3 nucleotide sequence: TGTGCCAGCAGCACCGGGACGGCCCTTTCCTACTCTGGGGCCAACGTCCTGACTTTC. Its translation: CASSTGTALSYSGANVLTF.

The table lists this clone with a few counts. The V call is TRBV28, the J call TRBJ1-5; D is possibly TRBD1 (5 bases). Germline V gene lookup returns CDR1 MDHEN and CDR2 SYDVKM. V was trimmed by 5 bases and J by 0 bases, leaving 14 bases between them. This CDR3 has 16 amino acids. In nucleotides, the CDR3 is TGTGCCAGCAGTGGGGCAGGCCCAGATAGCAATCAGCCCCAGCATTTT. This gives the protein CASSGAGPDSNQPQHF. The full variable domain, completed using reference TRBV28 and TRBJ1-5, is DVKVTQSSRYLVKRTGEKVFLECVQDMDHENMFWYRQDPGLGLRLIYFSYDVKMKEKGDIPEGYSVSREKKERFSLILESASTNQTSMYLCASSGAGPDSNQPQHFGDGTRLSIL.

This clone appeared a few times. The V and J genes are TRBV6-1 and TRBJ2-7, with TRBD2 matching 7 bases. Trimming took 6 bases from V and 2 from J; bases not matched to a gene: 10. CDR1 and CDR2 from the germline V gene are MNHNS and SASEGT. The CDR3 totals 15 residues. The CDR3 bases are TGTGCCAGCAGGGGAGAGCGGGGTGGAACCTACGAGCAGTACTTC. Protein: CASRGERGGTYEQYF.

This rearrangement joins TRBV2 to TRBJ1-5, with TRBD1 identical over 7 bases. V dropped 3 bases and J dropped 2; count of bases not matched to a gene: 1. The CDR3 totals 14 residues. The germline CDR1 and CDR2 sequences are SNHLY and FYNNEI. The CDR3 reads CASSDDRGNQPQHF. CDR3 DNA sequence: TGTGCCAGCAGTGATGACAGGGGCAATCAGCCCCAGCATTTT.

The rearrangement joins TRBV30 to TRBJ2-1; TRBD1 matches 7 bases. CDR3 length: 13 amino acids. CDR1 is GTSNPN and CDR2 is SVGIG in the germline V gene (reference sequence). J was trimmed by 5 bases and V by 5 bases; bases with no gene match: 6. DNA for the CDR3: TGTGCCTGGGACCGGGACAGAAACAATGAGCAGTTCTTC. Its protein is CAWDRDRNNEQFF.

The gene calls are TRBV6-6 and TRBJ1-4; 9 bases align to TRBD1. From germline, CDR1 is MNHNY and CDR2 SVGAGI (reference sequence). Trimming took 5 bases from V and 8 from J; bases not matched to a gene: 6. The CDR3 is 14 amino acids. The CDR3 region is CASSPGQGIEKLFF. DNA of the CDR3: TGTGCCAGCAGTCCGGGACAGGGTATCGAAAAACTGTTTTTT.

The J gene is TRBJ1-5, the V gene TRBV4-2; D unresolved. The CDR3 loop spans 16 amino acids. Germline loops: CDR1 LGHNA, CDR2 YNFKEQ. Trimming left V 4 bases short and J 2 bases short, with 15 bases between. The DNA for the CDR3 is TGTGCCAGCAGCCCCGAGGGAGGGTCGGGCAATCAGCCCCAGCATTTT. Translating it yields CASSPEGGSGNQPQHF.

The chain carries TRBV19 and TRBJ2-7, with 7 nucleotides matching TRBD2. The CDR3 runs to 15 residues. V was clipped by 4 bases and J by 4 bases; unmatched bases: 10. Germline V gene data show CDR1 as LNHDA and CDR2 as SQIVND (reference sequence). CDR3 nucleotides: TGTGCCAGTAGTAGGGGAGGGGCAGGGTCTTACGAGCAGTACTTC. Protein sequence: CASSRGGAGSYEQYF.

This chain connects TRBV19 to TRBJ1-1, with D unclear. CDR3 length: 14 residues. The V end was cut by 3 bases, the J end by 2 bases, with 10 bases between. Germline CDR1 and CDR2: LNHDA and SQIVND (reference sequence). The CDR3 sequence: CASSISTLNTEAFF. The CDR3 nucleotides are TGTGCCAGTAGTATTAGCACGTTAAACACTGAAGCTTTCTTT.

The gene calls are TRBV10-3 and TRBJ2-1; 7 bases are a match to TRBD2. CDR3 length equals 14 residues. From germline, CDR1 is ENHRY and CDR2 SYGVKD. V trimming: 10 bases; J trimming: 5 bases; junction bases outside the gene matches: 11. The CDR3 DNA is TGTGCCACCCACGTCGCGGGGGACCACAATGAGCAGTTCTTC. Its protein is CATHVAGDHNEQFF.

The chain uses TRBV28 and TRBJ1-1; D possibly corresponds to TRBD1 (5 bases). Trimming removed 5 bases from V and 1 base from J, with 14 bases in between. CDR3 length: 15 residues. Germline V CDR1 and CDR2: MDHEN, SYDVKM. CDR3 residues: CASSLFQGSNTEAFF. CDR3 sequence (DNA): TGTGCCAGCAGTCTTTTCCAGGGTTCGAACACTGAAGCTTTCTTT.

The chain employs TRBV21-1 and TRBJ1-1; the listed D gene, TRBD1, was not tested against the DNA. TRBV21-1 is shown as a pseudogene. The CDR3 is 19 amino acids. This chain's CDR3 is CASSQAAGTAGVVNTEAFF. The CDR3 bases are TGTGCCAGCAGCCAAGCCGCAGGGACAGCCGGGGTCGTGAACACTGAAGCTTTCTTT.

Turning to this clone: Relative to the germline gene, one junction end is altered; a read error may explain this. The gene calls are TRBV4-3 and TRBJ1-2, with no clear D. The CDR3 sequence is 12 residues long. CDR1 and CDR2 from the germline V gene are LGHNA and YSLEER. The CDR3 region is CTSSQDNYGYTF. CDR3 DNA: TGCACCAGCAGCCAAGATAACTATGGCTACACCTTC.

This chain uses TRBV15 with TRBJ1-1; D is unclear. Trimming left V 5 bases short and J 1 base short, with 11 bases between. The CDR3 loop spans 14 amino acids. Germline V gene lookup returns CDR1 LNHNV and CDR2 YYDKDF (reference sequence). The CDR3 bases are TGTGCCACCAGCCGCCCGAATGGGAACACTGAAGCTTTCTTT. Translated: CATSRPNGNTEAFF.

The chain links TRBV6-5 to TRBJ1-5, with a possible D match to TRBD1 (5 bases). The CDR3 has 13 residues. The germline V gene has CDR1 MNHEY and CDR2 SVGAGI. Trimming pared 6 bases from V and 2 bases from J, leaving 8 bases between. The CDR3 sequence is CASRVRGNQPQHF. CDR3 nucleotide sequence: TGTGCCAGCAGGGTCAGGGGCAATCAGCCCCAGCATTTT.

This chain joins TRBV9 and TRBJ2-5; 8 bases are a match to TRBD2. The trim removed 4 bases at V and 5 bases at J, leaving 7 bases unmatched. Per the germline V gene, CDR1 is SGDLS and CDR2 is YYNGEE. The CDR3 sequence is 14 residues long. CDR3 DNA sequence: TGTGCCAGCAGCCGGGGGGGCCCGAGGGAGACCCAGTACTTC. This encodes CASSRGGPRETQYF.

The V gene is TRBV29-1, the J gene TRBJ2-7, with TRBD2 matching over 8 bases. CDR3 length: 13 amino acids. With 6 bases clipped from V and 5 bases from J, the junction kept 9 bases outside the gene matches. Germline V lookup: CDR1 SQVTM, CDR2 ANQGSEA. The CDR3 coding sequence is TGCAGCGTCTCCGGGACTAGGACAAACGAGCAGTACTTC. The encoded protein is CSVSGTRTNEQYF.